Sequencing of this T cell receptor beta chain was carried out in a study of follicular helper T cells after annual influenza vaccination. For the study at large: For some subjects, blood spans the 2013-2014, 2014-2015 and 2015-2016 annual vaccinations. Study-wide points: Day 7 ICOS+CD38+ clones were most often found later in ICOS-CD38- cTfh cells.

In the case of this clone: The target antigen is unknown.

CDR3 length: 13 residues. The germline V gene has CDR1 MRHNA and CDR2 SNTAGT. V was clipped by 6 bases and J by 4 bases, with 9 bases between them. Libraries were prepared by immunoSEQ multiplex PCR; TCRdb keeps only in-frame clonotypes and omits some of them. This sample yields 9,000 to 13,000 clones, of which 70% to 85% are seen a single time; approximately 0.8% belongs to the top ten. The receptor was isolated from an adult who received the influenza vaccine. The specimen comprised CXCR5- memory CD4+ T cells sorted from blood, sampled 6 weeks after influenza vaccination. V and J are TRBV6-4 and TRBJ2-2; D is possibly TRBD1 (5 bases). The CDR3 is CASRGQPTGELFF. Here the CDR3 DNA reads TGTGCCAGCAGAGGACAACCCACCGGGGAGCTGTTTTTT.